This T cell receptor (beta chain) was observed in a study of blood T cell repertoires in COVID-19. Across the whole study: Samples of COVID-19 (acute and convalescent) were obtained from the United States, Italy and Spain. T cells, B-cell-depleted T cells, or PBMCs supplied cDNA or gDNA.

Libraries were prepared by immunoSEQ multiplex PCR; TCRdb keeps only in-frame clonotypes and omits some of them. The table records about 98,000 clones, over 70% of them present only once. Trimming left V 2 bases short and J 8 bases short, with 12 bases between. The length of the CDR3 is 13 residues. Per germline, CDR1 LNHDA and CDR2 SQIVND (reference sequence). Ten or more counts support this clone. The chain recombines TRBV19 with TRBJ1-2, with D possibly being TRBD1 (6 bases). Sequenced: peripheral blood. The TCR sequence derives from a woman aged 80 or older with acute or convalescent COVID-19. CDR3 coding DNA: TGTGCCAGTAGTATAACCCAGGGGAGCGGCTACACCTTC. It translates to CASSITQGSGYTF.